This entry concerns a single T cell receptor beta chain. What it binds is not known. The data originate from a study of T cell responses to AZD1222 COVID-19 vaccine. V lost 7 bases and J 4 bases, leaving 13 bases between the germline ends. Germline assignment: CDR1 MNHEY and CDR2 SVGAGI. The CDR3 sequence is 13 residues long. Sequencing was performed with immunoSEQ multiplex PCR; in TCRdb, only in-frame clones are kept and a portion is missing. The sample holds 250,000 to 300,000 clones, almost 95% seen once. Overall study results and limits: Targeting of unmutated variant regions was reportedly seen in nearly half of spike-specific TCRs. Donors were largely white British and mainly female; clonal diversity was possibly underestimated. The CD4 TCRs associated with vaccination extended across spike and predominated at 160-218 and 743-854.

The study pooled second doses at about 4 or about 12 weeks. The TCR comes from an adult who received the AZD1222 COVID-19 vaccine. The V and J genes are TRBV6-5 and TRBJ1-1; possible D gene TRBD1, 6 bases. The sequencing used peripheral blood, collected 28 days after the second AZD1222 dose. This CDR3 reads CASTRGGATEAFF. In nucleotides, the CDR3 is TGTGCCAGCACGAGGGGGGGCGCCACTGAAGCTTTCTTT.